Listed here is a single TCR beta chain. Naive CD8 cells lacked CD45RO, underwent positive selection for CCR7 and left out terminally differentiated effector memory CD45RA+ cells. Sequencing was performed with immunoSEQ multiplex PCR; in TCRdb, only in-frame clones are kept and a portion is missing. The table records millions of clones, approximately 94% of them present only once. The sample comes from a study of shared clonotypes between healthy human individuals. CDR1 is SGDLS, CDR2 YYNGEE, per germline. Trimming left V 0 bases short and J 4 bases short, with 11 bases between. This CDR3 is built from 15 residues.

The sample was naive CD8+ T cells from PBMCs. The sequence came from a young man in good health. Some clones in this sample may be carry-over from other donors' samples. The J gene is TRBJ1-5, the V gene TRBV9; D unclear. CDR3 amino acids: CASSVGASRNQPQHF. Here the CDR3 DNA reads TGTGCCAGCAGCGTAGGTGCATCGAGGAATCAGCCCCAGCATTTT.